A single sample gave rise to the 10 T cell receptor beta chains below, sequenced in a study of OX40 agonist ivuxolimab in advanced cancers. The protocol was immunoSEQ multiplex PCR, while the TCRdb copy is restricted to in-frame clones and leaves out a portion. The profile covers about 68,000 clones, with about 82% appearing a single time and about 11% taken by the ten largest. The material was CD4+ or CD8+ T cells sorted from blood, obtained in a trial of the OX40 agonist ivuxolimab. These receptors were taken from an adult with an advanced solid tumor such as melanoma, head and neck, liver or kidney cancer.

The V gene is TRBV5-6, the J gene TRBJ1-1, with D perhaps matching TRBD1 (5 bases). This CDR3 has 13 amino acids. The V end lost 3 bases, the J end lost 6 bases, and 12 bases lay between the germline ends. Germline V lookup: CDR1 SGHDT, CDR2 YYEEEE. This CDR3 reads CASSSPGPPEAFF. For the CDR3, the DNA is TGTGCCAGCAGCTCCCCAGGGCCCCCTGAAGCTTTCTTT.

CDR3 region: CASSESRWVPEDTQYF. Here the CDR3 DNA reads TGTGCCAGCAGTGAAAGTCGATGGGTCCCGGAGGATACGCAGTATTTT. The chain combines TRBV6-1 with TRBJ2-3; no definite D call. Trimming took 2 bases from V and 6 from J, leaving 18 bases between them. The CDR3 is 16 residues long. CDR1 MNHNS and CDR2 SASEGT come from the germline V gene.

This sequence joins TRBV5-1 and TRBJ1-3, with 10 bases identical to TRBD1. Per germline, CDR1 SGHRS and CDR2 YFSETQ. Germline trimming cut 0 bases from V and 5 bases from J; bases unmatched to any gene: 2. The CDR3 totals 15 residues. The CDR3 DNA reads as TGCGCCAGCAGCTTGGAGGGACAGGGGAGAAACACCATATATTTT. This codes for CASSLEGQGRNTIYF.

This sequence joins TRBV9 and TRBJ2-3; 11 positions match TRBD2. The CDR3 spans 16 residues. The junction had 6 bases not matched to a gene; V was cut back by 3 bases and J by 3 bases. Germline V gene data show CDR1 as SGDLS and CDR2 as YYNGEE. The CDR3 loop reads CASSASGTSGTDTQYF. The CDR3 coding sequence is TGTGCCAGCAGCGCCTCCGGGACTAGCGGAACAGATACGCAGTATTTT. Full variable domain (remainder filled in from reference TRBV9 and TRBJ2-3): DSGVTQTPKHLITATGQRVTLRCSPRSGDLSVYWYQQSLDQGLQFLIQYYNGEERAKGNILERFSAQQFPDLHSELNLSSLELGDSALYFCASSASGTSGTDTQYFGPGTRLTVL.

This rearrangement joins TRBV6-1 to TRBJ2-2; TRBD1 matches at 8 bases. The CDR3 loop spans 17 amino acids. Germline values: CDR1 MNHNS, CDR2 SASEGT. The V segment lost 2 bases and the J segment 0 bases; nucleotides outside the gene matches: 5. In nucleotides, the CDR3 is TGTGCCAGCAGTGAACTCGGACAGGGCACGAACACCGGGGAGCTGTTTTTT. Protein product: CASSELGQGTNTGELFF.

This chain uses TRBV28 with TRBJ2-2; possible D gene TRBD2, 6 bases. V lost 6 bases and J lost 1, with 12 bases in between. The CDR3 has 15 residues. Germline CDR1 is MDHEN and CDR2 is SYDVKM. The CDR3 region is CASSRFGGNTGELFF. The CDR3 DNA is TGTGCCAGCAGCCGATTCGGGGGGAACACCGGGGAGCTGTTTTTT.

The gene calls are TRBV4-1 and TRBJ2-1, with 7 positions matching TRBD2. V shed 0 bases, J shed 6 bases, and the junction held 11 bases outside the gene matches. Germline CDR1 is MGHRA and CDR2 is YSYEKL. CDR3 size: 17 residues. CDR3 loop: CASSQERGIAGLNEQFF. CDR3 DNA sequence: TGCGCCAGCAGCCAAGAAAGAGGGATAGCGGGTCTCAATGAGCAGTTCTTC.

This chain connects TRBV19 to TRBJ2-2; D gene ambiguous. Germline loops: CDR1 LNHDA, CDR2 SQIVND (reference sequence). This CDR3 is 12 amino acids long. V lost 5 bases to trimming and J lost 4 bases, with 5 bases between them. CDR3 sequence reads: CASSSATGELFF. The CDR3 DNA is TGTGCCAGTAGTTCCGCCACCGGGGAGCTGTTTTTT.

The rearrangement links TRBV10-3 to TRBJ1-4; no clear D. CDR3 length: 13 amino acids. The germline gives CDR1 ENHRY, CDR2 SYGVKD. V was pared by 2 bases and J by 5 bases, with 6 bases between. CDR3: CAISEPRNEKLFF. Here the CDR3 DNA reads TGTGCCATCAGTGAGCCGCGGAATGAAAAACTGTTTTTT.

This clone was recorded only once. This chain links TRBV15 with TRBJ2-1, with D possibly being TRBD1 or TRBD2 (5 bases each). The CDR3 sequence is 14 residues long. V was pared by 1 base and J by 10 bases, with 14 bases between. The germline CDR1 and CDR2 sequences are LNHNV and YYDKDF (reference sequence). CDR3 nucleotides: TGTGCCACCAGCAGAGGAGGGCCGGGGCTGGAGCAGTTCTTC. Protein sequence: CATSRGGPGLEQFF.